This T cell receptor (beta chain) was retrieved from a study of OX40 agonist ivuxolimab in advanced cancers. Study-level background: Partial responses, seen in three patients, involved one hepatocellular carcinoma and two cutaneous melanomas. Overall study results and limits: Part of the nonresponder group also had normalized T-cell clonal expansion that was low. Clonal expansion was seen in CD4+ and CD8+ blood T cells by week 6 at 0.1 to 3.0 mg/kg.

In regard to this clone: No antigen is known for it.

Trimming took 2 bases from V and 4 from J; bases not matched to a gene: 10. Germline V gene sequence: CDR1 MDHEN, CDR2 SYDVKM. The CDR3 is made up of 16 amino acids. The data were produced by immunoSEQ multiplex PCR, yet TCRdb's version contains in-frame clones alone and is incomplete. The table records 99,000 or so clones, just under 95% of them present only once. The chain joins TRBV28 to TRBJ1-1; 7 nucleotides align to TRBD1. The receptor comes from an adult with an advanced solid tumor such as melanoma, head and neck, liver or kidney cancer. This sample comprised CD4+ or CD8+ T cells sorted from blood, obtained in a trial of the OX40 agonist ivuxolimab. The CDR3 loop reads CASSLIGKGASTEAFF. The CDR3 DNA reads as TGTGCCAGCAGTTTAATTGGTAAGGGGGCGAGCACTGAAGCTTTCTTT.